Following are 32 T cell receptor beta chains from one sample sequenced in a study of vaccination effects on CD4 cells after COVID-19. No cognate antigen is known for these TCRs. TCRdb's copy holds only in-frame clones and misses some; the assay was immunoSEQ multiplex PCR. The sample shows roughly 59,000 clones, about 73% of them seen only once. Before sequencing took place, the ViraFEST assay used viral peptide pools to expand antigen-specific CD4+ T cells. Isolation of CD4+ T cells took place after 10 to 11 days of culture. Participants completed two doses of the BNT162b2 or mRNA-1273 vaccine. Sequences were derived from CD4+ T cells from PBMCs cultured with HCoV-OC43 spike peptides, sampled after COVID-19 vaccination. Subset noted: HCoV-OC43 spike overlapping peptide pool stimulation. These receptors all come from a human donor who received a COVID-19 vaccine.

The chain recombines TRBV6-5 with TRBJ1-3; 8 bases are shared with TRBD1. The CDR3 has 14 amino acids. J gave up 3 bases and V 7 bases, and 5 bases lay outside the gene matches. CDR1 is MNHEY, CDR2 SVGAGI, per germline. Here the CDR3 DNA reads TGTGCCAGCAAGACAGGGGTGTTTGGAAACACCATATATTTT. Its translation: CASKTGVFGNTIYF.

The gene calls are TRBV5-1 and TRBJ1-2; TRBD1 is a possible D gene (6 bases). The V gene's germline CDR1 is SGHRS and CDR2 YFSETQ. V was clipped by 4 bases and J by 2 bases, with 15 bases between them. The CDR3 runs 15 residues. CDR3 nucleotides: TGCGCCAGCAGCCCGAGGGGGGGCGCGAACTATGGCTACACCTTC. This encodes CASSPRGGANYGYTF.

This chain uses TRBV15 with TRBJ1-4; 8 bases are shared with TRBD1. V gave up 3 bases and J gave up 8 bases; unmatched junction bases: 8. Germline V gives CDR1 LNHNV, CDR2 YYDKDF (reference sequence). This CDR3 comprises 15 residues. The CDR3 loop reads CATSRTYRGNEKLFF. CDR3 bases: TGTGCCACCAGCAGGACGTACAGGGGGAACGAAAAACTGTTTTTT.

The gene calls are TRBV6-1 and TRBJ1-1, with no clear D. Per germline, CDR1 MNHNS and CDR2 SASEGT. The CDR3 is made up of 13 amino acids. V lost 3 bases to trimming and J lost 5 bases, with 10 bases between them. This chain's CDR3 is CASSDPPSTEAFF. The CDR3 region has the DNA TGTGCCAGCAGTGATCCACCTAGTACTGAAGCTTTCTTT.

This clone was observed a handful of times. This chain connects TRBV27 to TRBJ1-5; 7 nucleotides match TRBD1. With V trimmed by 5 bases and J by 7 bases, 2 bases remained unmatched. Germline CDR1 reads MNHEY; CDR2 reads SMNVEV (reference sequence). The CDR3 contains 12 residues. The CDR3 sequence: CASSEGAQPQHF. The CDR3 DNA reads TGTGCCAGCAGTGAGGGGGCCCAGCCCCAGCATTTT.

The chain employs TRBV5-1 and TRBJ2-3; D is possibly TRBD2 (6 bases). Germline lookup yields CDR1 SGHRS and CDR2 YFSETQ. The CDR3 extends over 13 amino acids. V was shortened by 0 bases and J by 7 bases, with 9 bases between the two germline ends. The CDR3 DNA reads TGCGCCAGCAGCTTGGGGGGGGACCATACGCAGTATTTT. Protein product: CASSLGGDHTQYF.

The chain links TRBV7-8 to TRBJ2-5; TRBD1 or TRBD2 may be the D gene (5 bases each). Deletions cut 3 bases from V and 7 bases from J, with 18 bases between. The CDR3 extends over 15 amino acids. Looked up from germline, CDR1 is SGHVS and CDR2 is FQNEAQ. CDR3 bases: TGTGCCAGCAGCTTCGGTTGGGGCGGAGAGGGGACCCAGTACTTC. Translating it yields CASSFGWGGEGTQYF.

This clone was detected only once. The chain is built from TRBV28 and TRBJ2-5, with TRBD2 matching over 10 bases. Looked up from germline, CDR1 is MDHEN and CDR2 is SYDVKM. CDR3 size: 15 residues. Germline trimming cut 7 bases from V and 5 bases from J; bases unmatched to any gene: 10. The CDR3 region has the DNA TGTGCCAGCATGTGGATAGCGGGGGGCGGGGAGACCCAGTACTTC. This sequence encodes CASMWIAGGGETQYF.

The chain has TRBV18 and TRBJ2-3, with D possibly matching TRBD1 (6 bases). The V end was cut by 11 bases, the J end by 2 bases, with 14 bases between. The length of the CDR3 is 13 residues. Germline values: CDR1 KGHSH, CDR2 LQKENI. The CDR3 sequence is CAGAQGLTDTQYF. CDR3 nucleotide sequence: TGTGCCGGGGCACAGGGTCTCACAGATACGCAGTATTTT.

The gene calls are TRBV5-1 and TRBJ1-6; TRBD1 might be the D (6 bases). The CDR3 length is 15 residues. Trimming shortened V by 4 bases and J by 6 bases, and 14 bases separated the two germline ends. Per germline, CDR1 SGHRS and CDR2 YFSETQ. This chain's CDR3 is CASSNAGDLNSPLHF. The CDR3 nucleotides are TGCGCCAGCAGCAACGCAGGGGATCTTAATTCACCCCTCCACTTT.

The chain links TRBV2 to TRBJ2-5; no reliable D call. The ends were cut back, 5 bases at V and 1 base at J, with 14 bases in the middle. Per germline, CDR1 SNHLY and CDR2 FYNNEI. This CDR3 has 15 residues. The CDR3 DNA follows: TGTGCCAGCAGTATTGTATGGAACGGCCAAGAGACCCAGTACTTC. Translating it yields CASSIVWNGQETQYF. Filled out from reference TRBV2 and TRBJ2-5, the complete variable domain reads EPEVTQTPSHQVTQMGQEVILRCVPISNHLYFYWYRQILGQKVEFLVSFYNNEISEKSEIFDDQFSVERPDGSNFTLKIRSTKLEDSAMYFCASSIVWNGQETQYFGPGTRLLVL.

Here the CDR3 reads CASSLGHLWGAKNIQYF. The CDR3 bases are TGTGCCAGCAGCTTAGGTCACCTTTGGGGGGCCAAAAACATTCAGTACTTC. The chain carries TRBV7-8 and TRBJ2-4, with D perhaps TRBD1 or TRBD2 (5 bases each). The V end lost 1 base, the J end lost 1 base, and 14 bases lay between the germline ends. Per germline, CDR1 SGHVS and CDR2 FQNEAQ. CDR3 size: 17 residues.

The CDR3 protein is CASSLGDRHTGELFF. CDR3 nucleotides: TGTGCCAGCAGTTTGGGGGACAGGCACACCGGGGAGCTGTTTTTT. V usage is TRBV28 and J usage is TRBJ2-2; 8 bases are shared with TRBD1. Germline V gives CDR1 MDHEN, CDR2 SYDVKM. Trimming cost V 3 bases and J 3 bases; bases outside gene matches: 3. This CDR3 contains 15 residues.

This chain joins TRBV18 and TRBJ2-7; 7 bases are a match to TRBD1. Germline CDR1 reads KGHSH; CDR2 reads LQKENI. This CDR3 spans 14 amino acids. Trimming cost V 2 bases and J 1 base; bases outside gene matches: 2. As DNA, the CDR3 is TGTGCCAGCTCACCATCGACAGGGTCCTACGAGCAGTACGTC. Translation gives CASSPSTGSYEQYV.

CDR3 DNA sequence: TGCGCCAGCAGCTTGGTACCCGGGTCCTACGAGCAGTACGTC. Its translation: CASSLVPGSYEQYV. V gene TRBV5-1 combines with J gene TRBJ2-7; no definite D call. Germline CDR1 and CDR2: SGHRS and YFSETQ. V was shortened by 0 bases and J by 1 base, with 8 bases between the two germline ends. CDR3 length: 14 amino acids.

CDR3 residues: CASSLNTRGALNSPLHF. The CDR3 DNA is TGTGCCAGCAGCTTGAACACTAGGGGGGCGCTTAATTCACCCCTCCACTTT. The chain has TRBV7-9 and TRBJ1-6, with D possibly matching TRBD1 (6 bases). CDR3 length: 17 residues. Germline CDR1 SEHNR, CDR2 FQNEAQ (reference sequence). V lost 3 bases, J lost 6 bases, and 18 bases lay in between.

This chain connects TRBV5-1 to TRBJ2-5; D is undetermined. Germline V gives CDR1 SGHRS, CDR2 YFSETQ. The germline V and J ends were trimmed by 1 base and 0 bases, with 7 bases remaining between them. CDR3 length equals 14 residues. The CDR3 protein is CASSLYSYQETQYF. CDR3 nucleotide sequence: TGCGCCAGCAGCTTGTACAGTTACCAAGAGACCCAGTACTTC. The full variable domain, rest sourced from reference TRBV5-1 and TRBJ2-5, is KAGVTQTPRYLIKTRGQQVTLSCSPISGHRSVSWYQQTPGQGLQFLFEYFSETQRNKGNFPGRFSGRQFSNSRSEMNVSTLELGDSALYLCASSLYSYQETQYFGPGTRLLVL.

The chain employs TRBV6-1 and TRBJ1-1; D not resolved. This CDR3 comprises 14 residues. CDR1 and CDR2 (germline): MNHNS, SASEGT. The V end lost 2 bases, the J end lost 1 base, and 8 bases lay between the germline ends. The CDR3 DNA reads TGTGCCAGCAGTGAACTCGGGCCGAACACTGAAGCTTTCTTT. Protein sequence: CASSELGPNTEAFF.

The V and J genes are TRBV10-3 and TRBJ1-2, with D possibly being TRBD1 (5 bases). V was pared by 3 bases and J by 2 bases, with 13 bases between. The CDR3 totals 15 residues. Germline V CDR1 and CDR2: ENHRY, SYGVKD. The CDR3 is CAISDLTVSNYGYTF. CDR3 DNA sequence: TGTGCCATCAGTGATTTGACAGTTAGCAACTATGGCTACACCTTC.

The rearrangement links TRBV6-6 to TRBJ2-5; D unresolved. The CDR3 loop spans 12 amino acids. Per the germline V gene, CDR1 is MNHNY and CDR2 is SVGAGI (reference sequence). The V gene lost 5 bases and the J gene lost 4 bases, with 8 bases spanning the gap. CDR3 residues: CASSTSRETQYF. The CDR3, as DNA: TGTGCCAGCAGTACTTCCCGAGAGACCCAGTACTTC.

The rearrangement uses TRBV7-3 and TRBJ1-3; D remains unclear. The CDR3 extends over 13 amino acids. CDR1 is SGHTA and CDR2 is FQGTGA in the germline V gene. V lost 5 bases to trimming and J lost 3 bases, with 8 bases between them. In DNA, the CDR3 is TGTGCCAGCAGCCTTCTCCTTGGAAACACCATATATTTT. This codes for CASSLLLGNTIYF. The full variable domain, rest sourced from reference TRBV7-3 and TRBJ1-3, is GAGVSQTPSNKVTEKGKYVELRCDPISGHTALYWYRQSLGQGPEFLIYFQGTGAADDSGLPNDRFFAVRPEGSVSTLKIQRTERGDSAVYLCASSLLLGNTIYFGEGSWLTVV.

This chain connects TRBV19 to TRBJ1-5; tentative D call: TRBD1 (5 bases). Germline CDR1 LNHDA, CDR2 SQIVND (reference sequence). The length of the CDR3 is 13 residues. The V and J ends lost 6 bases and 4 bases respectively, with 10 bases between them. The CDR3 DNA follows: TGTGCCAGTAGCTGGACACTAAATCAGCCCCAGCATTTT. It encodes CASSWTLNQPQHF.

This clone was observed a single time. The CDR3 DNA reads TGTGCTAGTGGTTTGGTAGGGACGGATCAGCCCCAGCATTTT. It translates to CASGLVGTDQPQHF. The chain carries TRBV12-5 and TRBJ1-5; D is possibly TRBD1 (5 bases). The CDR3 extends over 14 amino acids. The germline gives CDR1 LGHNT, CDR2 FRNRAP. V was pared by 0 bases and J by 5 bases, with 8 bases between.

The chain recombines TRBV19 with TRBJ2-1; TRBD1 is a possible D gene (6 bases). Germline V gene sequence: CDR1 LNHDA, CDR2 SQIVND (reference sequence). V lost 2 bases and J lost 4, with 12 bases in between. The CDR3 is 15 amino acids. CDR3 coding DNA: TGTGCCAGTAGTATACGGGACATCGCATACAATGAGCAGTTCTTC. Amino acid sequence: CASSIRDIAYNEQFF. Filled out from reference TRBV19 and TRBJ2-1, the complete variable domain reads DGGITQSPKYLFRKEGQNVTLSCEQNLNHDAMYWYRQDPGQGLRLIYYSQIVNDFQKGDIAEGYSVSREKKESFPLTVTSAQKNPTAFYLCASSIRDIAYNEQFFGPGTRLTVL.

The chain carries TRBV3-1 (or the pseudogene TRBV3-2) and TRBJ1-4; D gene unclear. CDR3 size: 15 residues. Between the trimmed V and J ends, which lost 0 bases and 10 bases, there was a span of 15 bases. In germline, CDR1 is LGHDT, CDR2 YNNKEL (reference sequence). In DNA form, the CDR3 reads TGTGCCAGCAGCCAAGATCACAGAGTTAATAGAAAACTGTTTTTT. Its protein is CASSQDHRVNRKLFF.

The chain couples TRBV6-4 to TRBJ1-2, with D tentatively TRBD1 (5 bases). Germline lookup yields CDR1 MRHNA and CDR2 SNTAGT. The CDR3 covers 15 residues. V was clipped by 6 bases and J by 4 bases, with 18 bases between them. CDR3 nucleotides: TGTGCCAGCAGGGCGACAGCCGCCGGGGGCTATGGCTACACCTTC. Translating it yields CASRATAAGGYGYTF.

The CDR3 DNA reads TGTGCCAGTAGTACTCAGCGGGGGCCCACAGATACGCAGTATTTT. This translates into CASSTQRGPTDTQYF. The rearrangement links TRBV19 to TRBJ2-3, with 8 bases fitting TRBD2. CDR1 is LNHDA and CDR2 is SQIVND in the germline V gene (reference sequence). The CDR3 contains 15 residues. Germline trimming cut 4 bases from V and 2 bases from J; bases unmatched to any gene: 5.

This clone was detected a few times. V and J are TRBV19 and TRBJ2-3; TRBD1 aligns across 7 bases. The CDR3 length is 15 residues. Unmatched junction bases numbered 12, after V lost 7 bases and J lost 5 bases. Germline V gives CDR1 LNHDA, CDR2 SQIVND (reference sequence). The chain's CDR3 is CASMSRGQGVDTQYF. CDR3 coding DNA: TGTGCCAGTATGTCCAGAGGGCAGGGGGTAGATACGCAGTATTTT.

CDR3 sequence: CASRGRPGGGEQYV. The CDR3 DNA reads TGTGCCAGCAGGGGGAGACCGGGGGGGGGCGAGCAGTACGTC. V is TRBV6-5 and J is TRBJ2-7; TRBD2 aligns across 8 bases. The CDR3 consists of 14 residues. The V gene's germline CDR1 is MNHEY and CDR2 SVGAGI. V lost 6 bases and J lost 6; bases outside the gene matches: 10.

The chain joins TRBV11-2 to TRBJ2-7; 12 bases align to TRBD2. Germline V CDR1 and CDR2: SGHAT, FQNNGV. There are 18 residues in the CDR3. Trimming cost V 1 base and J 1 base; bases outside gene matches: 8. The CDR3 region is CASSLGWRLAGESYEQYV. For the CDR3, the DNA is TGTGCCAGCAGCTTAGGCTGGAGACTAGCGGGGGAATCCTACGAGCAGTACGTC.

This chain connects TRBV7-2 to TRBJ2-5; 8 bases fit TRBD1. The CDR3 spans 15 residues. Germline V gene data show CDR1 as SGHTA and CDR2 as FQGNSA. J lost 5 bases, V lost 4 bases, and 9 bases had no gene match. CDR3 coding DNA: TGTGCCAGCAGCTCTTCGACAGGGGTAGAGGAGACCCAGTACTTC. Its translation is CASSSSTGVEETQYF.

J is TRBJ2-2 and V is TRBV24-1, with 7 bases that match TRBD1. Germline values: CDR1 KGHDR, CDR2 SFDVKD. V lost 1 base to trimming and J lost 4 bases; unmatched junction nucleotides: 8. This CDR3 is built from 17 residues. The CDR3 coding sequence is TGTGCCACCAGTGATTTCGGGGTCAACAGGGGCACCGGGGAGCTGTTTTTT. Its protein product is CATSDFGVNRGTGELFF.